This T cell receptor beta chain is drawn from a study of post-analysis software for immune sequencing data. Study as a whole: Patients had relapsing-remitting, secondary progressive or progressive-relapsing multiple sclerosis; some lacked subtype.

General study results and limits: Relative to controls, patients had several TRBV segments at higher frequency, with TRBV5-6, TRBV5-1 and TRBV20-1 among these. Multiple sclerosis was associated with a significant reduction in normalized Chao1 diversity relative to controls.

The CDR3 covers 14 residues. Trimming stripped 4 bases from V and 8 bases from J, with 17 bases between. Prepared libraries of TCR beta cDNA carried unique molecular identifiers. Via MiXCR, TCRdb re-called the PCR reads, giving one row per CDR3 protein. The table has 430,000 or so distinct CDR3 sequences, more than 30% seen once. This clonotype was picked up a small number of times. Its target is unknown. This receptor was taken from a girl aged 2-10 years with multiple sclerosis. The chain couples TRBV12-3 or TRBV12-4 to TRBJ1-2, with D tentatively TRBD1 (5 bases). Sequencing was carried out using blood. DNA of the CDR3: TGTGCCAGCAGTTCCGCGGTCCGGGGACGGGGCTACACCTTC. Translating it yields CASSSAVRGRGYTF.